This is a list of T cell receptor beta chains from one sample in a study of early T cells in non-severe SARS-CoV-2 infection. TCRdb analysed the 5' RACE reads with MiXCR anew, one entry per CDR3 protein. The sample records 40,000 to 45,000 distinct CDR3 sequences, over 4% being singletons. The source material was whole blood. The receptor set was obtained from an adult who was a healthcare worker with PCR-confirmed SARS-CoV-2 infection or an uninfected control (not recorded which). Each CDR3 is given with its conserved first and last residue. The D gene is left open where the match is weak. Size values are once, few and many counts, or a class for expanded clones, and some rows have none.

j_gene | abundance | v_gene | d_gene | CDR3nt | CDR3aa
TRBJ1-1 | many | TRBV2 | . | TGTGCCAGCAACAGGAACACTGAAGCTTTCTTT | CASNRNTEAFF
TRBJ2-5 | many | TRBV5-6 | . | TGTGCCAGCAGCTTGAGAGATACGGGCCAAGAGACCCAGTACTTC | CASSLRDTGQETQYF
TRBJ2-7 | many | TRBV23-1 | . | TGCGCCAGACCGTCCCCGGGACACCTATACGAGCAGTACTTC | CARPSPGHLYEQYF
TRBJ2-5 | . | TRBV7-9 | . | TGTGCCAGCAGCTTAGCGGGGTGGGAGACCCAGTACTTC | CASSLAGWETQYF
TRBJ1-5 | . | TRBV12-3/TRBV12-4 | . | TGTGCCAGCAGTTTGACGTTGCCGGGGGATCAGCCCCAGCATTTT | CASSLTLPGDQPQHF
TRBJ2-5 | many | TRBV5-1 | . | TGCGCCAGCAGCTCCGTACAGCCGGGCGAGACCCAGTACTTC | CASSSVQPGETQYF
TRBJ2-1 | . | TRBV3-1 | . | TGTGCCAGCAGCGGTGATACAGGAGGTGAGCAGTTCTTC | CASSGDTGGEQFF
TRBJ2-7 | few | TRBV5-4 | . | TGTGCCAGCAGCTTCACAGGGGGGGACTACGAGCAGTACTTC | CASSFTGGDYEQYF
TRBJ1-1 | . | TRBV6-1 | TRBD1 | TGTGCCAGCAGTGTATCCGGGACAGGGGCCACTGAAGCTTTCTTT | CASSVSGTGATEAFF
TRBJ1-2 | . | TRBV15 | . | TGTGCCACCAGCAGAGATAATTCTCCTAACTATGGCTACACCTTC | CATSRDNSPNYGYTF
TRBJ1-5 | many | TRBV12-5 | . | TGTGCTAGTGGTTTCCAGGCTTTGACGCCCCAGCATTTT | CASGFQALTPQHF
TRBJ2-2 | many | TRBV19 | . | TGTGCCAGTAGTATAGCCAGTATTGGCACCGGGGAGCTGTTTTTT | CASSIASIGTGELFF
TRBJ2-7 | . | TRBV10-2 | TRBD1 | TGCGCCAGCAGGGAGACAGGGGACTGGGGCGAGCAGTACTTC | CASRETGDWGEQYF
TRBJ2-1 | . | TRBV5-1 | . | TGCGCCAGCAGCTTGGACAATCTCAGCAGCTCCTACAATGAGCAGTCCTTC | CASSLDNLSSSYNEQSF
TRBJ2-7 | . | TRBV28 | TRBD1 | TGTGCCAGCAGTTTATCAACTGCGCAGGGGGACGAGCAGTACTTC | CASSLSTAQGDEQYF
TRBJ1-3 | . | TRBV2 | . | TGTGCCAGCAGTCAAAGACAGTTATCTGGAAACACCATATATTTT | CASSQRQLSGNTIYF
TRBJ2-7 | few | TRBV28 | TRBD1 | TGTGCCAGCAGTACTCCGGGACAGGGTAATTACGAGCAGTACTTC | CASSTPGQGNYEQYF
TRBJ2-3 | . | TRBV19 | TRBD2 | TGTGCCAGTAGTAACCCAGCGGGGGGCCCAGATACGCAGTATTTT | CASSNPAGGPDTQYF
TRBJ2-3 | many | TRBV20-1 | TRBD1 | TGCAGTGCTTCAACGGACAGGGGCCAGTATTTT | CSASTDRGQYF
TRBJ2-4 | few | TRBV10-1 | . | TGCGCCAGCAGTAGCTCCCAGGTCCCACACATTCAGTACTTC | CASSSSQVPHIQYF
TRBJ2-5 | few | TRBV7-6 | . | TGTGCCAGCAGCTTAGCGTCGCGGTCACAAGAGACCCAGTACTTC | CASSLASRSQETQYF
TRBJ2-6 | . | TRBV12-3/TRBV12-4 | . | TGTGCCAGCAGTTTCCGGACACAAAGCTCTGGGGCCAACGTCCTGACTTTC | CASSFRTQSSGANVLTF
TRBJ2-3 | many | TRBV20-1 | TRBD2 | TGCAGTGCTAGCGGTGCGGCTAGCGGGGGAGATACGCAGTATTTT | CSASGAASGGDTQYF
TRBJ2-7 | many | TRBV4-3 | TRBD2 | TGCGCCAGCAGCCCCTCTAGCGGCCTGTCCTACGAGCAGTACTTC | CASSPSSGLSYEQYF
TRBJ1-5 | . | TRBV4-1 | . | TGCGCCAGCAGCCAAACAGATCCGTATAGCAATCAGCCCCAGCATTTT | CASSQTDPYSNQPQHF
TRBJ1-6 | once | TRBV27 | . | TGTGCCAGCAGTCCCGCGGGCTCCTATAATTCACCCCTCCACTTT | CASSPAGSYNSPLHF
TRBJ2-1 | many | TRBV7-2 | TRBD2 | TGTGCCAGCAGCTCCGGGACTAGCGGGGCTAATGAGCAGTTCTTC | CASSSGTSGANEQFF
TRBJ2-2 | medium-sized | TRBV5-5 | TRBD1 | TGTGCCAGCAGCTTGGCCGGGACAGGGGGCTTCGGGGAGCTGTTTTTT | CASSLAGTGGFGELFF
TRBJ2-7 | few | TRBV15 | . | TGTGCCACCAGCAGAGATTGGTTACCAGGGGCACCCTACGAGCAGTACTTC | CATSRDWLPGAPYEQYF
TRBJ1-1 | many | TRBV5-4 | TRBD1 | TGTGCCAGCAGTACCGGGACAGGGTACACTGAAGCTTTCTTT | CASSTGTGYTEAFF
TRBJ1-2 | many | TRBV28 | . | TGTGCCAGCGTCGGGGTCAACTATGGCTACACCTTC | CASVGVNYGYTF
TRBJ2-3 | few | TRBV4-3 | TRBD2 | TGCGCCAGCAGCCAAGATTGGACTAGGGGCATGGGAGATACGCAGTATTTT | CASSQDWTRGMGDTQYF
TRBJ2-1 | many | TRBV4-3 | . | TGCGCCAGCAGCCAAGGGGGGCCCATTTTCGTCGATGAGCAGTTCTTC | CASSQGGPIFVDEQFF
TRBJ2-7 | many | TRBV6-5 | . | TGTGCCAGCTCTGCGAGGTGGGATCTGGCTTCCTACGAGCAGTACTTC | CASSARWDLASYEQYF
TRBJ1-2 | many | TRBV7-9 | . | TGTGCCAGCAGCTTAATAAGTGCGGGGGGCTATGGCTACACCTTC | CASSLISAGGYGYTF
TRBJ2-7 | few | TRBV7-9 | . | TGTGCCAGCAGCCCAGGGTTCCCCTACGAGCAGTACTTC | CASSPGFPYEQYF
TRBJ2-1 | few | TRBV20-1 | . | TGCAGTGCTAGACAGTCCTACAATGAGCAGTTCTTC | CSARQSYNEQFF
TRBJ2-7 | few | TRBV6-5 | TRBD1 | TGTGCCAGCAGGGTACTACAGGGGGTCACCTACGAGCAGTACTTC | CASRVLQGVTYEQYF
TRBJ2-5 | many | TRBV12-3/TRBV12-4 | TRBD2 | TGTGCCAGCAGTTTTGATCGGTACGGGGGGGAGACCCAGTACTTC | CASSFDRYGGETQYF
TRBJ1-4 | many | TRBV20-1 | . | TGCAGTGGTAAATCCGGGACACAAAATGAAAAACTGTTTTTT | CSGKSGTQNEKLFF
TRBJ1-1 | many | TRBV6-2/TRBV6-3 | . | TGTGCCAGCAGTTACGGTCGGGGGGAGAAAGCTTTCTTT | CASSYGRGEKAFF
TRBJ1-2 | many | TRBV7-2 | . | TGTGCCAGCACCCCAGGGCAGGGAAGGAGCTACACCTTC | CASTPGQGRSYTF
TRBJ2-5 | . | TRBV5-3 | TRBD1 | TGTGCCAGAAGCTTTGACAGGGGGCAAGAGACCCAGTACTTC | CARSFDRGQETQYF
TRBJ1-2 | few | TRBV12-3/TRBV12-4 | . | TGTGCCAGCAGCCCCCGTGGGGAGAGAGGCTACACCTTC | CASSPRGERGYTF
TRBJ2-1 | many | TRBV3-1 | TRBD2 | TGTGCCAGCAGCCAAAAGCGGGGGGGCTTAAATGAGCAGTTCTTC | CASSQKRGGLNEQFF